The 29 T cell receptor beta chains listed next were all sequenced from one sample in a study of cytomegalovirus exposure and HLA in healthy donors. TCRdb's copy holds only in-frame clones and misses some; the assay was immunoSEQ multiplex PCR. The sample records some 200,000 clones, 86% being singletons. The sequencing input was PBMCs. These receptors were obtained from a man aged 25-45 years in good health and CMV-seropositive.

This clone was found a few times. The rearrangement uses TRBV7-2 and TRBJ1-1; D remains unclear. This CDR3 has 13 residues. The V end was cut by 5 bases, the J end by 1 base, with 8 bases between. Germline-derived CDR1 and CDR2 are SGHTA and FQGNSA. CDR3 DNA sequence: TGTGCCAGCAGCCGGCAGCAGAACACTGAAGCTTTCTTT. Its translation is CASSRQQNTEAFF.

The chain carries TRBV7-2 and TRBJ2-5; 11 nucleotides line up with TRBD1. The CDR3 is 16 amino acids. V shed 5 bases and J 5 bases; nucleotides not matched to a gene: 10. The germline gives CDR1 SGHTA, CDR2 FQGNSA. This CDR3 reads CASSRIGTGGRETQYF. The CDR3 DNA follows: TGTGCCAGCAGCCGAATTGGGACAGGGGGACGGGAGACCCAGTACTTC.

The chain is built from TRBV27 and TRBJ2-3; D gene ambiguous. V gave up 3 bases and J gave up 4 bases, with 5 bases separating them. The CDR3 spans 12 residues. The germline gives CDR1 MNHEY, CDR2 SMNVEV (reference sequence). In DNA, the CDR3 is TGTGCCAGCAGTTTTCCTTCAGATACGCAGTATTTT. Its protein is CASSFPSDTQYF.

The chain uses TRBV28 and TRBJ2-6, with D possibly called TRBD1 or TRBD2 (6 bases each). Germline V gives CDR1 MDHEN, CDR2 SYDVKM. V lost 11 bases and J 0 bases, leaving 14 bases between the germline ends. The CDR3 extends over 15 amino acids. The CDR3 here is CAAGPGVSGANVLTF. CDR3 coding DNA: TGTGCCGCGGGGCCAGGGGTCTCTGGGGCCAACGTCCTGACTTTC. The full variable domain, in which reference TRBV28 and TRBJ2-6 provide the parts outside the CDR3, is DVKVTQSSRYLVKRTGEKVFLECVQDMDHENMFWYRQDPGLGLRLIYFSYDVKMKEKGDIPEGYSVSREKKERFSLILESASTNQTSMYLCAAGPGVSGANVLTFGAGSRLTVL.

This chain links TRBV9 with TRBJ1-1; D ambiguous. The germline gives CDR1 SGDLS, CDR2 YYNGEE. V dropped 2 bases and J dropped 1 base, with 9 bases sitting between them. This CDR3 comprises 14 residues. Written as DNA, the CDR3 is TGTGCCAGCAGCGTTAGGGCGACGAACACTGAAGCTTTCTTT. Translated: CASSVRATNTEAFF.

The V and J genes are TRBV5-6 and TRBJ2-7; D gene unclear. Trimming pared 3 bases from V and 0 bases from J, leaving 10 bases between. The CDR3 is 14 residues long. CDR1 and CDR2 (germline): SGHDT, YYEEEE. The DNA of the CDR3 is TGTGCCAGCAGCTACCCGGACGGCTCCTACGAGCAGTACTTC. Translation gives CASSYPDGSYEQYF. Filled out from reference TRBV5-6 and TRBJ2-7, the complete variable domain reads DAGVTQSPTHLIKTRGQQVTLRCSPKSGHDTVSWYQQALGQGPQFIFQYYEEEERQRGNFPDRFSGHQFPNYSSELNVNALLLGDSALYLCASSYPDGSYEQYFGPGTRLTVT.

The V gene is TRBV11-3, the J gene TRBJ1-2; D unresolved. This CDR3 contains 16 residues. The V gene lost 5 bases and the J gene lost 3 bases, with 19 bases spanning the gap. Germline V CDR1 and CDR2: SGHNT, YENEEA. The CDR3 DNA reads as TGTGCCAGCAGCCCCGGGCGGAACGAACCCCACTATGGCTACACCTTC. Translation gives CASSPGRNEPHYGYTF.

The rearrangement links TRBV7-2 to TRBJ2-3, with 12 bases matching TRBD2. Germline V gives CDR1 SGHTA, CDR2 FQGNSA. V trimming: 0 bases; J trimming: 4 bases; junction bases outside the gene matches: 2. The CDR3 runs 16 residues. CDR3 sequence: CASSLASSGGADTQYF. The DNA of the CDR3 is TGTGCCAGCAGCTTAGCTTCTAGCGGGGGGGCAGATACGCAGTATTTT.

This clone was recorded only once. The V and J genes are TRBV27 and TRBJ1-1, with 10 positions matching TRBD1. V shed 7 bases and J 4 bases; nucleotides not matched to a gene: 9. The CDR3 length is 15 residues. Looked up from germline, CDR1 is MNHEY and CDR2 is SMNVEV (reference sequence). CDR3 loop: CASTAGDRGITEAFF. DNA for the CDR3: TGTGCCAGCACGGCGGGGGACAGGGGAATCACTGAAGCTTTCTTT.

V usage is TRBV11-3 and J usage is TRBJ2-2, with 8 nucleotides matching TRBD2. The CDR3 sequence is 14 residues long. Germline trimming cut 5 bases from V and 4 bases from J; bases unmatched to any gene: 3. Per germline, CDR1 SGHNT and CDR2 YENEEA. The CDR3 DNA reads as TGTGCCAGCAGCGGCGGGGGGCGCACCGGGGAGCTGTTTTTT. Its protein product is CASSGGGRTGELFF. The complete variable domain, with remaining parts taken from reference TRBV11-3 and TRBJ2-2, reads EAGVVQSPRYKIIEKKQPVAFWCNPISGHNTLYWYLQNLGQGPELLIRYENEEAVDDSQLPKDRFSAERLKGVDSTLKIQPAELGDSAVYLCASSGGGRTGELFFGEGSRLTVL.

The chain recombines TRBV30 with TRBJ2-3; no firm D call. Germline CDR1 is GTSNPN and CDR2 is SVGIG (reference sequence). This CDR3 contains 14 residues. The ends were cut back, 2 bases at V and 0 bases at J, with 9 bases in the middle. CDR3 nucleotides: TGTGCCTGGAGTTCCCAGACTAGCACAGATACGCAGTATTTT. Translated, it gives CAWSSQTSTDTQYF.

V is TRBV4-2 and J is TRBJ2-7; D may correspond to TRBD1 or TRBD2 (6 bases each). From germline, CDR1 is LGHNA and CDR2 YNFKEQ. V was trimmed by 0 bases and J by 5 bases, leaving 17 bases between them. This CDR3 spans 16 amino acids. CDR3 sequence reads: CASSQDSNRGDNEQYF. CDR3 bases: TGTGCCAGCAGCCAAGATAGTAATAGGGGGGACAACGAGCAGTACTTC.

This CDR3 reads CASSWAGNPTDTQYF. The CDR3 DNA reads as TGTGCCAGCAGCTGGGCGGGAAACCCCACAGATACGCAGTATTTT. The V and J genes are TRBV5-4 and TRBJ2-3; possibly TRBD2 for D (6 bases). Looked up from germline, CDR1 is SGHNT and CDR2 is YYREEE (reference sequence). Deletions cut 3 bases from V and 2 bases from J, with 13 bases between. This CDR3 is built from 15 residues.

The chain recombines TRBV7-9 with TRBJ2-7, with D possibly TRBD1 on 5 matching bases. This CDR3 comprises 16 residues. From germline, CDR1 is SEHNR and CDR2 FQNEAQ (reference sequence). Trimming removed 2 bases from V and 2 bases from J, with 16 bases in between. DNA for the CDR3: TGTGCCAGCAGCTTATATTCTTTATCAGGGACCTACGAGCAGTACTTC. It specifies CASSLYSLSGTYEQYF.

The chain is built from TRBV27 and TRBJ2-7; D remains ambiguous. Germline V gene lookup returns CDR1 MNHEY and CDR2 SMNVEV (reference sequence). The CDR3 runs 13 residues. Between the trimmed V and J ends, which lost 2 bases and 6 bases, there was a span of 11 bases. The CDR3 reads CASSLAGLSEQYF. In nucleotides, the CDR3 is TGTGCCAGCAGTTTAGCAGGCCTGAGCGAGCAGTACTTC.

V usage is TRBV6-5 and J usage is TRBJ2-7; TRBD2 aligns across 8 bases. The CDR3 extends over 14 amino acids. V trimming: 4 bases; J trimming: 3 bases; junction bases outside the gene matches: 5. The germline CDR1 and CDR2 sequences are MNHEY and SVGAGI. CDR3 nucleotide sequence: TGTGCCAGCAGTTTGGGACTAGAGGGCTACGAGCAGTACTTC. This encodes CASSLGLEGYEQYF.

The chain has TRBV6-5 and TRBJ2-5; 8 bases map to TRBD2. J lost 4 bases, V lost 6 bases, and 10 bases had no gene match. The CDR3 is made up of 15 amino acids. CDR1 and CDR2 (germline): MNHEY, SVGAGI. The CDR3 region is CASRGISGVRETQYF. CDR3 nucleotides: TGTGCCAGCAGGGGAATTAGCGGGGTAAGAGAGACCCAGTACTTC.

The gene calls are TRBV29-1 and TRBJ2-6; no reliable D call. Trimming took off 6 bases at V and 0 bases at J, with 12 bases between the two ends. The V gene's germline CDR1 is SQVTM and CDR2 ANQGSEA. This CDR3 contains 15 residues. The CDR3 sequence: CSVGHRSSGANVLTF. The DNA for the CDR3 is TGCAGCGTGGGCCACCGAAGCTCTGGGGCCAACGTCCTGACTTTC.

The chain employs TRBV5-6 and TRBJ2-1; the D gene is possibly TRBD2 (5 bases). The CDR3 totals 16 residues. Germline V gene sequence: CDR1 SGHDT, CDR2 YYEEEE. With 7 bases removed from V and 0 bases from J, the gap between germline ends came to 17 bases. CDR3 DNA: TGTGCCAGCTACTCTTACACGGGAAGCTCCTACAATGAGCAGTTCTTC. This gives the protein CASYSYTGSSYNEQFF.

This clone was recorded a few times. CDR3 in DNA: TGTGCCAGCAGCCTCAGACAGGGGCAAGGGGGCACTGAAGCTTTCTTT. This translates into CASSLRQGQGGTEAFF. The rearrangement uses TRBV4-2 and TRBJ1-1, with 8 positions matching TRBD1. Germline V gene lookup returns CDR1 LGHNA and CDR2 YNFKEQ. V was clipped by 4 bases and J by 4 bases; unmatched bases: 11. The CDR3 spans 16 residues.

The genes are TRBV5-1 and TRBJ1-3; D call uncertain. V dropped 1 base and J dropped 2 bases, with 13 bases sitting between them. Germline V gene lookup returns CDR1 SGHRS and CDR2 YFSETQ. The CDR3 length is 16 residues. The CDR3: CASSLTMRGTGNTIYF. The CDR3 bases are TGCGCCAGCAGCTTGACCATGAGAGGTACTGGAAACACCATATATTTT. The full variable domain, with the rest looked up from reference TRBV5-1 and TRBJ1-3, is KAGVTQTPRYLIKTRGQQVTLSCSPISGHRSVSWYQQTPGQGLQFLFEYFSETQRNKGNFPGRFSGRQFSNSRSEMNVSTLELGDSALYLCASSLTMRGTGNTIYFGEGSWLTVV.

This clone was counted once. The gene calls are TRBV5-1 and TRBJ2-7; D uncertain. The length of the CDR3 is 13 residues. Germline V gives CDR1 SGHRS, CDR2 YFSETQ. V was cut by 0 bases and J by 3 bases, with 7 bases left in between. DNA for the CDR3: TGCGCCAGCAGCTTGGGACTCGACTACGAGCAGTACTTC. Its translation: CASSLGLDYEQYF.

DNA for the CDR3: TGTGCCAGCAGGACTCATAGCTCTGGAAACACCATATATTTT. Its translation is CASRTHSSGNTIYF. The chain links TRBV6-5 to TRBJ1-3; D gene uncertain. The CDR3 sequence is 14 residues long. The V end was cut by 6 bases, the J end by 0 bases, with 9 bases between. In germline, CDR1 is MNHEY, CDR2 SVGAGI.

The J gene is TRBJ2-7, the V gene TRBV11-3; no reliable D call. Trimming shortened V by 2 bases and J by 1 base, and 9 bases separated the two germline ends. CDR3 length: 14 amino acids. The germline V gene has CDR1 SGHNT and CDR2 YENEEA. This CDR3 reads CASSLTYGSYEQYF. The DNA for the CDR3 is TGTGCCAGCAGCTTAACTTACGGGTCCTACGAGCAGTACTTC.

Here the CDR3 DNA reads TGCGCCAGCAACCCGGGACACTACATCAGGAGCGATGAGCAGTTCTTC. Residues: CASNPGHYIRSDEQFF. The V call is TRBV5-1, the J call TRBJ2-1, with D possibly being TRBD1 (6 bases). Deletions cut 6 bases from V and 8 bases from J, with 24 bases between. The CDR3 spans 16 residues. CDR1 and CDR2 (germline): SGHRS, YFSETQ. Based on the CDR3 plus reference TRBV5-1 and TRBJ2-1, the full variable domain is KAGVTQTPRYLIKTRGQQVTLSCSPISGHRSVSWYQQTPGQGLQFLFEYFSETQRNKGNFPGRFSGRQFSNSRSEMNVSTLELGDSALYLCASNPGHYIRSDEQFFGPGTRLTVL.

The gene calls are TRBV6-1 and TRBJ2-3; the D gene is possibly TRBD1 (6 bases). V was pared by 10 bases and J by 5 bases, with 19 bases between. The CDR3 loop spans 14 amino acids. Per the germline V gene, CDR1 is MNHNS and CDR2 is SASEGT. This CDR3 is CATILGATGDTQYF. In DNA, the CDR3 is TGTGCCACTATTTTGGGGGCGACGGGAGATACGCAGTATTTT.

This rearrangement joins TRBV5-4 to TRBJ2-7; 9 bases fit TRBD1. CDR3 length: 17 residues. Germline values: CDR1 SGHNT, CDR2 YYREEE (reference sequence). After removal of 3 bases from V and 6 bases from J, the junction contained 16 bases not matched to a gene. The CDR3 protein is CASSWSYRGRGRGEQYF. The DNA of the CDR3 is TGTGCCAGCAGCTGGAGCTACAGGGGGCGCGGTCGGGGCGAGCAGTACTTC.

This clone appeared once. The gene calls are TRBV2 and TRBJ1-2, with 8 bases fitting TRBD1. In germline, CDR1 is SNHLY, CDR2 FYNNEI. The V segment lost 0 bases and the J segment 6 bases; nucleotides outside the gene matches: 6. The CDR3 sequence is 15 residues long. The CDR3 sequence: CASSEARTGSHGYTF. CDR3 in DNA: TGTGCCAGCAGTGAAGCTAGGACAGGGAGTCATGGCTACACCTTC. Full variable domain (remainder filled in from reference TRBV2 and TRBJ1-2): EPEVTQTPSHQVTQMGQEVILRCVPISNHLYFYWYRQILGQKVEFLVSFYNNEISEKSEIFDDQFSVERPDGSNFTLKIRSTKLEDSAMYFCASSEARTGSHGYTFGSGTRLTVV.

This chain connects TRBV4-3 to TRBJ2-1; possible D gene TRBD2, 6 bases. The CDR3 consists of 17 residues. Germline V lookup: CDR1 LGHNA, CDR2 YSLEER. The germline V and J ends were trimmed by 3 bases and 2 bases, with 17 bases remaining between them. CDR3 sequence: CASSQSPGGGTYNEQFF. The DNA for the CDR3 is TGCGCCAGCAGCCAGTCCCCTGGGGGAGGAACCTACAATGAGCAGTTCTTC.